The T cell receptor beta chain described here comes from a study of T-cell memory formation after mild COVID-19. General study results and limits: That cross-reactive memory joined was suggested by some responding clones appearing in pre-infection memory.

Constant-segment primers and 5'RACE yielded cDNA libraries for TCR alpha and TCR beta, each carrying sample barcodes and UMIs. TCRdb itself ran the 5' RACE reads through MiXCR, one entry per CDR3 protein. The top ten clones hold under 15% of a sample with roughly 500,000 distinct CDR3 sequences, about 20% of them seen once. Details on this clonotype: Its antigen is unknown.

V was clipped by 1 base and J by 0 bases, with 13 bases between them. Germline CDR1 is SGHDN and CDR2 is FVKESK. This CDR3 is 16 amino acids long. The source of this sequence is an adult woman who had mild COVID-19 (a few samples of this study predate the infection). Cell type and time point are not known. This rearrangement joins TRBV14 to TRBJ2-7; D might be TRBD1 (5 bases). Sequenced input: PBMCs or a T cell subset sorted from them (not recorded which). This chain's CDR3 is CASSQGAGWGSYEQYF. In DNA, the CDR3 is TGTGCCAGCAGCCAAGGCGCAGGGTGGGGCTCCTACGAGCAGTACTTC.